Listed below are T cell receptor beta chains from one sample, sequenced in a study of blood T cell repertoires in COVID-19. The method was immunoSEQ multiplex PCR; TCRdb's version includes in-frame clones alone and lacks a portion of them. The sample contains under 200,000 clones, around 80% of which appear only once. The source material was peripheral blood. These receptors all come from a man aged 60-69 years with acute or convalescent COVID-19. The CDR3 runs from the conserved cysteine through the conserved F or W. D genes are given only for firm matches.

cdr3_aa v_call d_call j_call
CASNFDSYGYTF TRBV19 - TRBJ1-2
CASSLAREQAKNIQYF TRBV7-9 - TRBJ2-4
CASSVGSGLNQPQHF TRBV9 - TRBJ1-5
CASSTGTSAYNEQFF TRBV27 TRBD2 TRBJ2-1
CASSEDRFGYTF TRBV2 TRBD1 TRBJ1-2
CASEDRVLETQYF TRBV25-1 TRBD1 TRBJ2-5
CASSLLPRRVTYNSPLHF TRBV5-1 - TRBJ1-6
CASSPSGQGAGSPLHF TRBV7-9 TRBD1 TRBJ1-6
CASSQGIQGIGYTF TRBV4-1 - TRBJ1-2
CATSDVDRGIGYTF TRBV24-1 TRBD1 TRBJ1-2
CASSEEVNTEAFF TRBV9 - TRBJ1-1
CATSDSVPSGGADTQYF TRBV24-1 TRBD2 TRBJ2-3
CASSISGSTEAFF TRBV19 - TRBJ1-1
CASSGTGGPANQPQHF TRBV5-5 TRBD1 TRBJ1-5
CASSYSPQTGGPGGYTF TRBV5-5 TRBD1 TRBJ1-2
CASSLTGWNTEAFF TRBV27 - TRBJ1-1
CASSLGRVYSGANVLTF TRBV5-4 - TRBJ2-6
CATRAGSSYNEQFF TRBV24-1 - TRBJ2-1
CASSEISRDKIENTEAFF TRBV6-4 - TRBJ1-1
CASSSRQDEKLFF TRBV7-9 - TRBJ1-4